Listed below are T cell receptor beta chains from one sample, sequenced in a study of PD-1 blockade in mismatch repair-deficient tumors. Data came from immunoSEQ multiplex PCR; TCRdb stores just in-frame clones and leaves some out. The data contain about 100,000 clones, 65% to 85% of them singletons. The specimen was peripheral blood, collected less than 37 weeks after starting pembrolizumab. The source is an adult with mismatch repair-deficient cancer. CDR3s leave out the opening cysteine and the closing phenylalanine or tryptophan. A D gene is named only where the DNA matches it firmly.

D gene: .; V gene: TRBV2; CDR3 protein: ARGRGDSGANVLT
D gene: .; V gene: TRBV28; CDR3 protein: ASSQLGNLGYEQY
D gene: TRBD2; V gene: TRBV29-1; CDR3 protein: SSAGREGYTDTQY
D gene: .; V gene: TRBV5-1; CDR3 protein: ASSQPGQGYTGELF
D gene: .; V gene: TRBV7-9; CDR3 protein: ASSLTSGFYEQY
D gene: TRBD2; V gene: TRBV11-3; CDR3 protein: ASSSPAGGRDEQY
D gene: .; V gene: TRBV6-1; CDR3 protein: ASSDSGYYEQY
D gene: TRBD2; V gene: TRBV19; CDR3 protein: ASTPGTGGRYEQY
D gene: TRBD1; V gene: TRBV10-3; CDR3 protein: AISGGQADTQY
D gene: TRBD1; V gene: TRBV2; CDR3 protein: ASSEMRQGASAF
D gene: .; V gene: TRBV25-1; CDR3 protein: ASSAGDASEQY
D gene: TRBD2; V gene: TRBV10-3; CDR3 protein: AISSGKADTQY
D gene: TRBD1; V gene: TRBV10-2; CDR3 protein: ASRRGDRGQDGYT
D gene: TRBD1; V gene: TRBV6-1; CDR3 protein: ASSAYRGPTTNEKLF
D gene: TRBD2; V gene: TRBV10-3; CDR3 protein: AISELAGGTYEQY
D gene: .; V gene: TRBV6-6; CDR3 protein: ASSTGQINQPQH
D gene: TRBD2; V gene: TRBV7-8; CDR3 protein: ASSLGVAGVGGFETQY
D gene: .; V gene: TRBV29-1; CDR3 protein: SVEDRASGAF
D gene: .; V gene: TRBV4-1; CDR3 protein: ASTRGEGSVYSTGELF
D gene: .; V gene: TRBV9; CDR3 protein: ASSAQSYQETQY
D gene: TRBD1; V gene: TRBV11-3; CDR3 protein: ASNGQGATEAF
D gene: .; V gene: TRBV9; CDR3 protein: ASSPPRGTEQY
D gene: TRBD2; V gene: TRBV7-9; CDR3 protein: ASSFTSVNTGELF
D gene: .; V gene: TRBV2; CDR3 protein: ANPVKIGDYGYT
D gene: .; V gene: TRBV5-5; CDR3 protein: ASSLSDWTYEQY
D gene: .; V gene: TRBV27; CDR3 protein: ASSLKENTEAF
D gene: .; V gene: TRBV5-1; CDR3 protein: ASSRGNGGEQY
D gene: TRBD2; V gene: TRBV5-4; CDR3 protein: ASSLLAGGSGELF
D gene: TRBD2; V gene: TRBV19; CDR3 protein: ASSWGGGLAYNNEQF
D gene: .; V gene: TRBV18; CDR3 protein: ASSRSSGNTIY
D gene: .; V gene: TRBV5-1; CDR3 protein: ASRRVQETQY
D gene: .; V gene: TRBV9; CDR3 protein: ASSDSGGYT
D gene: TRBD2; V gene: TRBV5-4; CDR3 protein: ASSARLAGRYSQY
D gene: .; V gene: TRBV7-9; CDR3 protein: ASSFSALQETQY
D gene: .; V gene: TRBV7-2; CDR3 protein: ASSLETNAEAF
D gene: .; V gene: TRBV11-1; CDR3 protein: ASSLNGKGGTSGYT
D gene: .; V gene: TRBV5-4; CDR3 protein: ASSRYQGGEQF
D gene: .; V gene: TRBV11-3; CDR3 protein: ASSFLGRSYEQY
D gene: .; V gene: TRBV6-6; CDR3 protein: ASSYSPSPPYNEQF
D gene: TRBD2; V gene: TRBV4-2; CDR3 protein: ASSQRGGSGSGGWNEQF